This TCR beta chain appears in the sequencing data of a study of T cells in Graves' hyperthyroidism and ophthalmopathy. Study results and limitations: For ophthalmopathy, model prediction preceded onset by a median 6.5 months.

It was uncontrolled infection, other autoimmune disease, pregnancy or lactation that excluded patients. Diagnosing involved the use of clinical symptoms, serum thyroxine and TRAb, thyroid ultrasound and orbital computed tomography. Using RNA transcripts as the source, TCR beta CDR3 regions were amplified. When the TCR CDR3 underwent first-round RT-PCR, the HTBI primer set was used. TCRdb reanalysed the multiplex PCR reads using MiXCR and keeps one entry per CDR3 protein. Counted here are 490,000 or so distinct CDR3 sequences, approximately 49% occurring once; the ten biggest clones make up roughly 45%. This clonotype was detected only a few times. The antigen remains unidentified. Germline CDR1 GTSNPN, CDR2 SVGIG (reference sequence). The CDR3 has 11 amino acids. V lost 7 bases, J lost 2 bases, and 8 bases lay in between.

The chain has TRBV30 and TRBJ1-1, with D perhaps TRBD1 (5 bases). The receptor's source is an adult woman with Graves' disease, either hyperthyroidism or ophthalmopathy (not recorded which). Sequencing input: peripheral blood or thyroid tissue (not recorded which). Here the CDR3 DNA reads TGTGCCTTTGACAGAAACACTGAAGCTTTCTTT. Translated: CAFDRNTEAFF.